The 10 T cell receptor beta chains reported below all come from one sample, sequenced in a study of blood T cell repertoires in COVID-19 (dated by TCRdb to the early 2020s). Library preparation used the immunoSEQ multiplex PCR assay. The clones in this table, taken by TCRdb from immuneACCESS, are in-frame only. Not every clone is retained; where verified, under half of the shortfall comes from an unresolved V gene, and the cause of the rest is unknown. The sample records a few hundred thousand clones, approximately 87% of which are singletons. Of the sample, around 2.2% is held by the ten largest clones. The sample taken for sequencing was peripheral blood. All receptors derive from a woman between 50 and 59 years old with acute or convalescent COVID-19.

The V gene is TRBV10-3, the J gene TRBJ1-1; D uncertain. In germline, CDR1 is ENHRY, CDR2 SYGVKD. The CDR3 runs 12 residues. The ends were cut back, 8 bases at V and 1 base at J, with 8 bases in the middle. This CDR3 is CAILGQNTEAFF. The CDR3 coding sequence is TGTGCCATCCTTGGGCAGAACACTGAAGCTTTCTTT.

Of note for this clone: The sample contains more than one DNA sequence encoding this CDR3. The chain uses TRBV5-1 and TRBJ2-3; 7 bases match TRBD2. V lost 3 bases and J lost 1; bases outside the gene matches: 5. The CDR3 consists of 15 residues. The V gene's germline CDR1 is SGHRS and CDR2 YFSETQ. The CDR3 sequence is CASSSIAGGTDTQYF. The CDR3 DNA reads TGCGCCAGCAGCTCTATAGCGGGCGGCACAGATACGCAGTATTTT.

CDR3: CASSMSGTDTQYF. DNA of the CDR3: TGTGCCAGTAGTATGAGCGGAACAGATACGCAGTATTTT. The chain links TRBV19 to TRBJ2-3; possibly TRBD2 for D (5 bases). The germline V and J ends were trimmed by 3 bases and 3 bases, with 7 bases remaining between them. Per germline, CDR1 LNHDA and CDR2 SQIVND (reference sequence). The length of the CDR3 is 13 residues.

The chain employs TRBV29-1 and TRBJ2-1, with a possible D match to TRBD1 (5 bases). Between the trimmed V and J ends, which lost 4 bases and 8 bases, there was a span of 9 bases. CDR3 length equals 11 residues. Germline loops: CDR1 SQVTM, CDR2 ANQGSEA. The CDR3 here is CSVGHRHEQFF. The CDR3 DNA follows: TGCAGCGTTGGTCACAGGCATGAGCAGTTCTTC.

V and J are TRBV10-1 and TRBJ2-1, with TRBD2 matching 11 bases. Germline CDR1 reads WNHNN; CDR2 reads SYGVQD (reference sequence). CDR3 length: 14 residues. J was trimmed by 10 bases and V by 5 bases; bases with no gene match: 7. CDR3 sequence: CASSSQLAGDEQFF. CDR3 in DNA: TGCGCCAGCAGTTCTCAACTAGCGGGAGACGAGCAGTTCTTC.

The chain uses TRBV6-1 and TRBJ2-1; D is ambiguous. Germline V CDR1 and CDR2: MNHNS, SASEGT. The CDR3 covers 16 residues. V was trimmed by 4 bases and J by 7 bases, leaving 20 bases between them. The CDR3 nucleotides are TGTGCCAGCAGTGGCCAGACACGTGCCCTGCGTAATGAGCAGTTCTTC. As protein: CASSGQTRALRNEQFF.

The rearrangement uses TRBV10-2 and TRBJ2-7, with TRBD2 identical over 11 bases. V trimming: 1 base; J trimming: 6 bases; junction bases outside the gene matches: 5. CDR3 length equals 15 residues. Germline V lookup: CDR1 WSHSY, CDR2 SAAADI. This CDR3 reads CASSEFASGRSEQYF. CDR3 sequence (DNA): TGCGCCAGCAGTGAGTTCGCTAGCGGGAGGAGCGAGCAGTACTTC.

This clone was counted between two and nine times. This sequence joins TRBV19 and TRBJ1-4; D is ambiguous. The length of the CDR3 is 11 residues. V lost 10 bases, J lost 4 bases, and 7 bases lay in between. Germline assignment: CDR1 LNHDA and CDR2 SQIVND (reference sequence). The CDR3 region is CATHSNEKLFF. The DNA of the CDR3 is TGTGCCACTCACAGTAATGAAAAACTGTTTTTT.

The rearrangement uses TRBV7-9 and TRBJ2-7; TRBD1 matches at 8 bases. Germline assignment: CDR1 SEHNR and CDR2 FQNEAQ (reference sequence). V shed 3 bases and J 1 base; nucleotides not matched to a gene: 8. The CDR3 totals 16 residues. The CDR3 here is CASSLSGQGASYEQYF. The CDR3 nucleotides are TGTGCCAGCAGCTTGTCGGGCCAGGGGGCTTCCTACGAGCAGTACTTC.

The rearrangement links TRBV6-5 to TRBJ2-5; tentative D call: TRBD1 (5 bases). With 2 bases removed from V and 5 bases from J, the gap between germline ends came to 15 bases. CDR1 is MNHEY, CDR2 SVGAGI, per germline. The length of the CDR3 is 15 residues. As DNA, the CDR3 is TGTGCCAGCAGTTACGGGGCATCCCCGTACGAGACCCAGTACTTC. Residues: CASSYGASPYETQYF.